Following are 11 T cell receptor beta chains from one sample sequenced in a study of shared clonotypes between healthy human individuals. CD8 cells classed as naive were CD45RO-negative and positively selected for CCR7, excluding terminally differentiated effector memory CD45RA+ cells. Some clones are missing from TCRdb's copy, which holds only in-frame ones; the method was immunoSEQ multiplex PCR. The table includes hundreds of thousands of clones, about 95% detected once. Sequencing used naive CD8+ T cells sorted from blood. The source is a woman in her thirties in good health.

This sequence joins TRBV5-1 and TRBJ1-1; D unclear. The CDR3 sequence is 15 residues long. Trimming pared 0 bases from V and 6 bases from J, leaving 15 bases between. CDR1 and CDR2 from the germline V gene are SGHRS and YFSETQ. The CDR3, as DNA: TGCGCCAGCAGCTTGGTCCTGGGGAAGGGTCCTGAAGCTTTCTTT. Protein: CASSLVLGKGPEAFF.

The chain has TRBV6-5 and TRBJ2-7, with no clear D. Trimming removed 0 bases at V and 7 bases at J, with 10 bases between. This CDR3 spans 13 amino acids. Per germline, CDR1 MNHEY and CDR2 SVGAGI. The CDR3 DNA follows: TGTGCCAGCAGTTACTCGCCTTTGGGGGAGCAGTACTTC. It specifies CASSYSPLGEQYF.

V usage is TRBV7-9 and J usage is TRBJ2-1; 10 nucleotides line up with TRBD2. The CDR3 consists of 17 residues. Germline V gives CDR1 SEHNR, CDR2 FQNEAQ (reference sequence). Trimming took 5 bases from V and 2 from J; bases not matched to a gene: 9. CDR3 nucleotides: TGTGCCAGCAGCCCCGGGGTAGCGGGAGGCACCTACAATGAGCAGTTCTTC. Protein sequence: CASSPGVAGGTYNEQFF.

The genes are TRBV16 and TRBJ2-1, with 8 positions matching TRBD2. Per germline, CDR1 KGHSY and CDR2 FQNENV. The CDR3 consists of 16 residues. V was clipped by 0 bases and J by 4 bases; unmatched bases: 5. CDR3 bases: TGTGCCAGCAGCCAATCCGATAGCGGGAATTACAATGAGCAGTTCTTC. It codes for CASSQSDSGNYNEQFF.

This chain uses TRBV7-4 with TRBJ2-5; 11 nucleotides align to TRBD1. The DNA end is a closer match to TRBJ2-7, so the J assignment may be wrong. The CDR3 extends over 15 amino acids. Per the germline V gene, CDR1 is SGHVT and CDR2 is SQSDAQ. CDR3 region: CASSGTGTGGYEQYF. The CDR3 DNA is TGTGCCAGCAGCGGAACCGGGACAGGGGGCTACGAGCAGTACTTC.

The chain carries TRBV7-2 and TRBJ1-2, with D possibly TRBD1 on 5 matching bases. Germline assignment: CDR1 SGHTA and CDR2 FQGNSA. V was clipped by 10 bases and J by 4 bases, with 16 bases between them. The CDR3 extends over 13 amino acids. CDR3 region: CAIMGGDLYGYTF. In DNA form, the CDR3 reads TGTGCCATAATGGGGGGTGACCTCTATGGCTACACCTTC.

This rearrangement joins TRBV10-2 to TRBJ1-5, with D perhaps TRBD1 (6 bases). V lost 0 bases, J lost 2 bases, and 11 bases lay in between. Germline V gene lookup returns CDR1 WSHSY and CDR2 SAAADI. The CDR3 extends over 16 amino acids. CDR3: CASSESTGGGNQPQHF. The CDR3 DNA reads as TGCGCCAGCAGTGAGTCGACGGGGGGCGGCAATCAGCCCCAGCATTTT.

This chain joins TRBV27 and TRBJ2-1; a weak D match, TRBD2 (5 bases). V shed 3 bases and J shed 9 bases, with 9 bases lying between them. CDR1 is MNHEY and CDR2 is SMNVEV in the germline V gene (reference sequence). The CDR3 loop spans 12 amino acids. CDR3 amino acids: CASSFSGVEQFF. CDR3 sequence (DNA): TGTGCCAGCAGTTTCTCCGGGGTTGAGCAGTTCTTC.

The J gene is TRBJ2-7, the V gene TRBV2; 9 bases align to TRBD1. The length of the CDR3 is 16 residues. V trimming: 6 bases; J trimming: 3 bases; junction bases outside the gene matches: 12. Looked up from germline, CDR1 is SNHLY and CDR2 is FYNNEI. The CDR3 coding sequence is TGTGCCAGCAGGGAACCGACAGGGGGTCGTAGCTACGAGCAGTACTTC. Its protein product is CASREPTGGRSYEQYF.

This chain connects TRBV21-1 to TRBJ2-5; the DNA was not compared with TRBD2, the D call given in the table. The DNA end favors TRBJ2-7, so the J call may be wrong. TRBV21-1 is designated a pseudogene. The CDR3 has 13 amino acids. In DNA form, the CDR3 reads TGTGCCAGCAGCCCGGATGCGGGATCCGAGCAGTACTTC. This gives the protein CASSPDAGSEQYF.

The chain is built from TRBV4-2 and TRBJ2-7, with D tentatively TRBD1 (7 bases). Looked up from germline, CDR1 is LGHNA and CDR2 is YNFKEQ. The CDR3 contains 15 residues. With 2 bases removed from V and 2 bases from J, the gap between germline ends came to 13 bases. This chain's CDR3 is CASSQLQGTAYEQYF. For the CDR3, the DNA is TGTGCCAGCAGCCAATTACAGGGGACTGCCTACGAGCAGTACTTC.